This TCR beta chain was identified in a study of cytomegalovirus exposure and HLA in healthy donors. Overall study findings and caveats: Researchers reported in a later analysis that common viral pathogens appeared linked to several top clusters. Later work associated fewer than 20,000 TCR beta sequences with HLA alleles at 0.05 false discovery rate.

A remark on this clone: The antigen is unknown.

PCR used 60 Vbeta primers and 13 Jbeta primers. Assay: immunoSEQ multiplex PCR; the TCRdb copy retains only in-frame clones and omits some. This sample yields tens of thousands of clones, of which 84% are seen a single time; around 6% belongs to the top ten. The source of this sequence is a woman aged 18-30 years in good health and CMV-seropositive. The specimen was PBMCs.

The CDR3 region has the DNA TGTGCCAGCAGCATACGGACAGCAGAGACCCAGTACTTC. It codes for CASSIRTAETQYF. V usage is TRBV5-8 and J usage is TRBJ2-5, with D possibly being TRBD1 (6 bases). The CDR3 runs to 13 residues. V was cut by 4 bases and J by 4 bases, with 11 bases left in between. Germline V gene sequence: CDR1 SGHTS, CDR2 YDEGEE.